The 18 T cell receptor beta chains in this list originate from one sample, sequenced in a study of T cells after yellow fever vaccination. TCRdb analysed the 5' RACE reads with MiXCR anew, one entry per CDR3 protein. Here the sample spans some 240,000 distinct CDR3 sequences, roughly 4.8% being singletons. The sequences come from CD4+ T cells sorted from PBMCs, collected on the day of the yellow fever booster vaccination. The receptors shown here come from a man between 18 and 35 years old who received the YFV17D yellow fever vaccine.

This clonotype was detected only a few times. This chain links TRBV5-1 with TRBJ1-4, with 9 bases matching TRBD1. J lost 5 bases, V lost 2 bases, and 7 bases had no gene match. Germline V gene sequence: CDR1 SGHRS, CDR2 YFSETQ. This CDR3 spans 16 amino acids. CDR3 residues: CASSFRGQGTNEKLFF. CDR3 DNA: TGCGCCAGCAGCTTCAGAGGACAGGGGACGAATGAAAAACTGTTTTTT.

This clonotype was seen a handful of times. This CDR3 is CASIVKLRGLFRGNTIYF. In DNA, the CDR3 is TGTGCCAGCATAGTAAAACTCAGGGGACTGTTTCGTGGAAACACCATATATTTT. The genes are TRBV12-3 or TRBV12-4 and TRBJ1-3; weak D call: TRBD1 (6 bases). The V end lost 7 bases, the J end lost 3 bases, and 25 bases lay between the germline ends. CDR3 length: 18 residues.

The V gene is TRBV29-1, the J gene TRBJ2-7; 7 nucleotides align to TRBD2. V was clipped by 4 bases and J by 2 bases; unmatched bases: 5. This CDR3 is built from 13 residues. Germline CDR1 reads SQVTM; CDR2 reads ANQGSEA. This CDR3 is CSVAGGNPYEQYF. The CDR3 DNA follows: TGCAGCGTTGCCGGGGGGAACCCCTACGAGCAGTACTTC.

Many counts were recorded for this clonotype. V gene TRBV5-1 combines with J gene TRBJ1-5, with D tentatively TRBD1 (5 bases). CDR1 and CDR2 (germline): SGHRS, YFSETQ. This CDR3 has 15 residues. V lost 0 bases to trimming and J lost 5 bases, with 12 bases between them. CDR3 loop: CASSLVPGGDQPQHF. The CDR3 DNA is TGCGCCAGCAGCTTGGTACCGGGAGGGGATCAGCCCCAGCATTTT.

This clonotype was detected only a few times. The chain couples TRBV10-3 to TRBJ2-3; no definite D call. The CDR3 spans 15 residues. V dropped 4 bases and J dropped 0 bases, with 11 bases sitting between them. CDR1 is ENHRY and CDR2 is SYGVKD in the germline V gene. CDR3 DNA sequence: TGTGCCATCAGTGCCTCCCTTTACAGCACAGATACGCAGTATTTT. This gives the protein CAISASLYSTDTQYF.

This clonotype was counted ten times or more. The CDR3: CSASNPNARGNTIYF. The CDR3 coding sequence is TGCAGTGCTAGTAATCCCAACGCCCGCGGAAACACCATATATTTT. This sequence joins TRBV20-1 and TRBJ1-3, with D unclear. The CDR3 has 15 amino acids. The V end lost 3 bases, the J end lost 4 bases, and 16 bases lay between the germline ends. Germline V gives CDR1 DFQATT, CDR2 SNEGSKA (reference sequence).

This clonotype turned up a few times. The CDR3 sequence is CAISEVNYGYTF. CDR3 bases: TGTGCCATCAGTGAAGTCAACTATGGCTACACCTTC. The J gene is TRBJ1-2, the V gene TRBV10-3, with D hard to call. V was clipped by 3 bases and J by 2 bases, with 4 bases between them. Germline CDR1 is ENHRY and CDR2 is SYGVKD. The CDR3 runs 12 residues.

This clonotype was observed a handful of times. The genes are TRBV4-2 and TRBJ1-1; D remains ambiguous. The CDR3 runs to 14 residues. Germline assignment: CDR1 LGHNA and CDR2 YNFKEQ. The V end lost 4 bases, the J end lost 5 bases, and 14 bases lay between the germline ends. The CDR3 here is CASSLQRTETEAFF. The CDR3 DNA reads TGTGCCAGCAGCCTTCAGAGGACGGAGACTGAAGCTTTCTTT.

The chain couples TRBV2 to TRBJ1-1; D gene unclear. There are 13 residues in the CDR3. Trimming pared 5 bases from V and 1 base from J, leaving 8 bases between. Germline V gene lookup returns CDR1 SNHLY and CDR2 FYNNEI. The CDR3 loop is CASSQTTNTEAFF. Written as DNA, the CDR3 is TGTGCCAGCAGTCAAACTACGAACACTGAAGCTTTCTTT.

The rearrangement joins TRBV23-1 to TRBJ2-3; unclear D gene. TRBV23-1 carries the ORF label, with uncertain function. V was shortened by 0 bases and J by 7 bases, with 5 bases between the two germline ends. The CDR3 totals 12 residues. This CDR3 reads CASSQSPYTQYF. As DNA, the CDR3 is TGCGCCAGCAGTCAATCCCCCTATACGCAGTATTTT.

This clonotype has just a few counts. The chain is built from TRBV5-1 and TRBJ1-2; D gene ambiguous. The CDR3 totals 13 residues. CDR1 is SGHRS and CDR2 is YFSETQ in the germline V gene. Trimming shortened V by 7 bases and J by 3 bases, and 13 bases separated the two germline ends. Here the CDR3 DNA reads TGCGCCAGCGAGAGAGGGCAGGACTATGGCTACACCTTC. Encoded protein: CASERGQDYGYTF. The full variable domain, in which reference TRBV5-1 and TRBJ1-2 provide the parts outside the CDR3, is KAGVTQTPRYLIKTRGQQVTLSCSPISGHRSVSWYQQTPGQGLQFLFEYFSETQRNKGNFPGRFSGRQFSNSRSEMNVSTLELGDSALYLCASERGQDYGYTFGSGTRLTVV.

In its sample, this clonotype was seen many times. This chain joins TRBV29-1 and TRBJ2-5; TRBD1 matches at 9 bases. The length of the CDR3 is 13 residues. J lost 4 bases, V lost 4 bases, and 4 bases had no gene match. Germline CDR1 is SQVTM and CDR2 is ANQGSEA. CDR3 region: CSVGLDRGETQYF. The CDR3 DNA follows: TGCAGCGTTGGACTGGACAGGGGAGAGACCCAGTACTTC.

This clonotype was counted only a few times. V is TRBV2 and J is TRBJ2-1, with TRBD2 identical over 14 bases. Per germline, CDR1 SNHLY and CDR2 FYNNEI. The CDR3 has 19 residues. The V gene end was trimmed by 7 bases and the J gene end by 8 bases; junction bases not matched to a gene: 19. The CDR3 region has the DNA TGTGCCAGCAACTCAAAGCCGGGACTAGCGGGGGTCCGGAGCGATGAGCAGTTCTTC. This codes for CASNSKPGLAGVRSDEQFF. Looking up the rest from reference TRBV2 and TRBJ2-1 gives the full variable domain: EPEVTQTPSHQVTQMGQEVILRCVPISNHLYFYWYRQILGQKVEFLVSFYNNEISEKSEIFDDQFSVERPDGSNFTLKIRSTKLEDSAMYFCASNSKPGLAGVRSDEQFFGPGTRLTVL.

This chain links TRBV20-1 with TRBJ2-5, with 9 bases matching TRBD1. The CDR3 consists of 14 residues. CDR1 is DFQATT, CDR2 SNEGSKA, per germline (reference sequence). Germline trimming cut 3 bases from V and 4 bases from J; bases unmatched to any gene: 6. CDR3 amino acids: CSASLTGGRETQYF. The CDR3 DNA follows: TGCAGTGCTAGTCTAACAGGGGGCCGAGAGACCCAGTACTTC.

Ten or more counts support this clonotype. The V and J genes are TRBV7-6 and TRBJ1-6; D unresolved. Trimming left V 0 bases short and J 14 bases short, with 11 bases between. Germline lookup yields CDR1 SGHVS and CDR2 FNYEAQ. This CDR3 comprises 13 residues. CDR3 sequence: CASSLAVLGTLHF. DNA for the CDR3: TGTGCCAGCAGCTTAGCGGTGTTGGGAACCCTCCACTTT.

The chain joins TRBV4-1 to TRBJ1-5; 8 bases fit TRBD1. The CDR3 has 12 residues. V shed 6 bases and J 11 bases; nucleotides not matched to a gene: 6. Looked up from germline, CDR1 is MGHRA and CDR2 is YSYEKL. As DNA, the CDR3 is TGCGCCAGCAGAAACAGGGGGAGAGCCCAGCATTTT. Its protein product is CASRNRGRAQHF.

This chain connects TRBV3-1 to TRBJ2-5; either TRBD1 or TRBD2 may supply D (6 bases each). CDR1 and CDR2 (germline): LGHDT, YNNKEL (reference sequence). The V gene lost 3 bases and the J gene lost 9 bases, with 17 bases spanning the gap. CDR3 length: 14 residues. Written as DNA, the CDR3 is TGTGCCAGCAGCCACGGGGGCAGCCTGGAGTCCCAGTACTTC. As protein: CASSHGGSLESQYF.

This clonotype was picked up many times. The rearrangement joins TRBV7-2 to TRBJ2-5, with 12 nucleotides matching TRBD2. The germline gives CDR1 SGHTA, CDR2 FQGNSA. Trimming cost V 4 bases and J 5 bases; bases outside gene matches: 5. The CDR3 sequence is 15 residues long. CDR3 DNA sequence: TGTGCCAGCAGCTGGACTAGCGGGGTGGGGGAGACCCAGTACTTC. Translation gives CASSWTSGVGETQYF.